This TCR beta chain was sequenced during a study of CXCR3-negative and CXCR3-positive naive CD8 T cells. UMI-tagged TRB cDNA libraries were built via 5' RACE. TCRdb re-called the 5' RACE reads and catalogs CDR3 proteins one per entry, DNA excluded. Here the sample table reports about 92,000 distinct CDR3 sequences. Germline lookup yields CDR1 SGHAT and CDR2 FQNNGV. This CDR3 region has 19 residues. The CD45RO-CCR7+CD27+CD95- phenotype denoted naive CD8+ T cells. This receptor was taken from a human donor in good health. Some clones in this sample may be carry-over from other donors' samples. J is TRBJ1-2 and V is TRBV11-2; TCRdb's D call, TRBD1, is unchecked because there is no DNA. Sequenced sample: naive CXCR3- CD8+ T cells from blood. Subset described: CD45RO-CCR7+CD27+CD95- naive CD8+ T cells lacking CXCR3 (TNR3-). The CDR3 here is CASSLDKTGDRRDYNGYTF.